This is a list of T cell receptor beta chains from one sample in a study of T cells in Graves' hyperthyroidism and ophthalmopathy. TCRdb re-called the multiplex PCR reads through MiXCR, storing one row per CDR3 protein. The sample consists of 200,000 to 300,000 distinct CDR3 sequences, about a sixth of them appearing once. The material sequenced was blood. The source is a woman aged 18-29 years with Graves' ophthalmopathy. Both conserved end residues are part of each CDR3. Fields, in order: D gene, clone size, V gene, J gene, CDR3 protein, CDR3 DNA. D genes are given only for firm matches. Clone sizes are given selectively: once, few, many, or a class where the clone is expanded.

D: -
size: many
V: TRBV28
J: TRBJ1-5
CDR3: CASASNQPQHF
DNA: TGTGCCAGTGCAAGCAATCAGCCCCAGCATTTT

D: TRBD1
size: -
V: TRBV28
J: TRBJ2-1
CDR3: CASSSLGTGGNGNEQFF
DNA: TGTGCCAGCAGTTCTCTCGGGACAGGGGGAAACGGCAATGAGCAGTTCTTC

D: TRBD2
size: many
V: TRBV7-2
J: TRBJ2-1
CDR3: CASSLGTSGTYYDEQFF
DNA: TGTGCCAGCAGCTTAGGTACTAGCGGGACCTACTATGATGAGCAGTTCTTC

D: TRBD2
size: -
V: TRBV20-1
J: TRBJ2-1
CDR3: CSASLTAGLEQFF
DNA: TGCAGTGCTAGTCTTACGGCGGGACTAGAGCAGTTCTTC

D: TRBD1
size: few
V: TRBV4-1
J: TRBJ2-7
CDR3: CASSQTGDEQYF
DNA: TGCGCCAGCAGCCAAACAGGGGACGAGCAGTACTTC

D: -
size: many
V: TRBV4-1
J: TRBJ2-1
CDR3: CASSQEGGPTYEQFF
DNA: TGCGCCAGCAGCCAAGAGGGGGGGCCCACTTATGAGCAGTTCTTC

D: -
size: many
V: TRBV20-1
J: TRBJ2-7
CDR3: CSARDRLGRLIYEQYF
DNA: TGCAGTGCTAGAGATCGGCTAGGCCGACTAATCTACGAGCAGTACTTC

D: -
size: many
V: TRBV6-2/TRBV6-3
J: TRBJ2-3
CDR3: CASSYRSRTDTQYF
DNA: TGTGCCAGCAGTTACAGGAGTCGCACAGATACGCAGTATTTT

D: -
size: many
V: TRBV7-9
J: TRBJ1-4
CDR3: CASSRTGLTNEKLFF
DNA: TGTGCCAGCAGTCGTACAGGGTTGACTAATGAAAAACTGTTTTTT

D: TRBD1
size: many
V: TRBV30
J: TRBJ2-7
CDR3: CAWSSGTGFDEQYF
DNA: TGTGCCTGGAGTTCCGGGACAGGGTTCGACGAGCAGTACTTC

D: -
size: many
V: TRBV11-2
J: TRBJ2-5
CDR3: CASSLAQQETQYF
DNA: TGTGCCAGCAGCTTAGCACAGCAAGAGACCCAGTACTTC

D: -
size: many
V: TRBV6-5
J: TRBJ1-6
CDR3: CASSYRANSPLHF
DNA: TGTGCCAGCAGTTACAGGGCGAATTCACCCCTCCACTTT

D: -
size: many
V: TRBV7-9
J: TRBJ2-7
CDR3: CASSPGTLQSDEQYF
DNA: TGTGCCAGCAGCCCCGGGACACTTCAAAGCGACGAGCAGTACTTC

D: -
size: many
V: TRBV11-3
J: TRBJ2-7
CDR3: CASSFRLGDEQYF
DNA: TGTGCCAGCAGCTTTCGACTAGGGGACGAGCAGTACTTC

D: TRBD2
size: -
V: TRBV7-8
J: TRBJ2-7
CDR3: CASSSLISGSSHEQYF
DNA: TGTGCCAGCAGCTCCCTTATTAGCGGGAGTAGCCACGAGCAGTACTTC

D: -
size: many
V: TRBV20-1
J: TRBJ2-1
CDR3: CSAGGKGPSSYNEQFF
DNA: TGCAGTGCTGGGGGTAAGGGCCCCAGCTCCTACAATGAGCAGTTCTTC